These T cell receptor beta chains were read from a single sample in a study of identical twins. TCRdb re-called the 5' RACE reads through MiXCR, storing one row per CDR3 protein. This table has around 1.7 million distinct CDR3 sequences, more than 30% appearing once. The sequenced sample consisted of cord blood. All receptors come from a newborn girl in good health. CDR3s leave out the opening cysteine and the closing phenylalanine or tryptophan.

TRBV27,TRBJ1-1,ASSLMVRTEAF
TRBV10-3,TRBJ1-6,ATLPGQGVSPLH
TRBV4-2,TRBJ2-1,ASSQDRAHNNNEQF
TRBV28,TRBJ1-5,ASRSQGTGNQPQH
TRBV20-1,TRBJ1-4,SASRGIEKLF
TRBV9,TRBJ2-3,ASSLRDPGLATDTQY
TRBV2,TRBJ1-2,ASTTGRNGYT
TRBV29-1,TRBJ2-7,SVGLAGRAGYYEQY
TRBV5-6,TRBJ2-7,ASSRSGSGSYEQY
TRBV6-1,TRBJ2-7,AIPGQTYEQY
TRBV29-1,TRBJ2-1,SVKRGPYNEQF
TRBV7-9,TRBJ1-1,ASSLVGHHTAPLNTEAF
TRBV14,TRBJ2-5,ASSQDYQGHKGTQY
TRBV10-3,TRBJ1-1,AISGQGFNTEAF
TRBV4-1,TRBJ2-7,ASSRTDNYEQY
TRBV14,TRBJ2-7,ASSPGHGEQY
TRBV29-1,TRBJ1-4,SAAGRPNEKLF
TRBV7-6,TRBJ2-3,ASTPAGGRTDTQY
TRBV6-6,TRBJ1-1,ASSYSGFPNTEAF
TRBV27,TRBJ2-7,ASSLGLAGDLYEQY